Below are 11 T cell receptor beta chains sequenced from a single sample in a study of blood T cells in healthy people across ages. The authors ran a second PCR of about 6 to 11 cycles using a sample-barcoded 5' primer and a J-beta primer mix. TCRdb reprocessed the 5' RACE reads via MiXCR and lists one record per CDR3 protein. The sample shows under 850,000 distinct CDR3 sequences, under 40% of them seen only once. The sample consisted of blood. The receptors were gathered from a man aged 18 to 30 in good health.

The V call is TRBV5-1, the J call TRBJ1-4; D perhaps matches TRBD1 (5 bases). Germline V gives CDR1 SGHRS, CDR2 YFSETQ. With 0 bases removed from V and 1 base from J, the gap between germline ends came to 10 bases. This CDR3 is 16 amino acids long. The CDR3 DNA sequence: TGCGCCAGCAGCTTGGACGGGGGACGAACTAATGAAAAACTGTTTTTT. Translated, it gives CASSLDGGRTNEKLFF.

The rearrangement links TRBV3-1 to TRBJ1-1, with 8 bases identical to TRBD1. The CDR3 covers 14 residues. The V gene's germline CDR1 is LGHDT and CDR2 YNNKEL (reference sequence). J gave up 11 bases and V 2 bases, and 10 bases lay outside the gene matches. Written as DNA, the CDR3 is TGTGCCAGCAGCCAAAATACAGGGGGGCCGAAGGCTTTCTTT. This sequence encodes CASSQNTGGPKAFF.

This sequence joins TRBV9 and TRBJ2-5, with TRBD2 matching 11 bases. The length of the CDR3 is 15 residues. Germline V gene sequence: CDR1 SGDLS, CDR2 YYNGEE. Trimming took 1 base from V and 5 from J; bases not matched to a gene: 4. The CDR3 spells CASSVHSGGAETQYF. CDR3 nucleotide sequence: TGTGCCAGCAGCGTACATAGCGGGGGGGCGGAGACCCAGTACTTC.

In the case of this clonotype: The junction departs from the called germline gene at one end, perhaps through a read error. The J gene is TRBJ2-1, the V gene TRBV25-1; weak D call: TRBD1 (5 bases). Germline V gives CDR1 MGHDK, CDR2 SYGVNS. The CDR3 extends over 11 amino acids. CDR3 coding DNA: TGTGCCATCAGTGATGGGGCTGAGCAGTTCTTC. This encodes CAISDGAEQFF.

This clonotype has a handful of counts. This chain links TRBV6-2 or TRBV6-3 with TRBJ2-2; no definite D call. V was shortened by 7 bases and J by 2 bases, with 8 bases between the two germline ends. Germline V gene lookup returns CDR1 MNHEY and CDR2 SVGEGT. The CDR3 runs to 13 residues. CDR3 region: CASKGPNTGELFF. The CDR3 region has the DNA TGTGCCAGCAAGGGTCCAAACACCGGGGAGCTGTTTTTT.

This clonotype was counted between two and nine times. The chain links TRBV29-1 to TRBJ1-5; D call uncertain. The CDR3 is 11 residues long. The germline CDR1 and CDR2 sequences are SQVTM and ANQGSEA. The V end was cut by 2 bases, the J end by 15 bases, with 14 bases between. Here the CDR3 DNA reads TGCAGCGTTGAACTAGGCCAGGAACGGCATTTT. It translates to CSVELGQERHF.

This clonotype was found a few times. The CDR3 region is CSASGRLPEAFF. The CDR3 DNA reads as TGCAGTGCTAGTGGACGACTACCTGAAGCTTTCTTT. The chain joins TRBV20-1 to TRBJ1-1, with D uncertain. The ends were cut back, 3 bases at V and 6 bases at J, with 11 bases in the middle. This CDR3 contains 12 residues. Germline-derived CDR1 and CDR2 are DFQATT and SNEGSKA (reference sequence).

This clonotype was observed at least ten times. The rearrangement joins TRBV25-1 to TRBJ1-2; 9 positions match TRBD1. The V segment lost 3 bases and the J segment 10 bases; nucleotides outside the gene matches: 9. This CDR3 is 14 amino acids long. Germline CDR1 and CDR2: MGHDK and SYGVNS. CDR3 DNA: TGTGCCAGCAGTGATCCGGGACAGGGACGACCCTACACCTTC. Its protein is CASSDPGQGRPYTF.

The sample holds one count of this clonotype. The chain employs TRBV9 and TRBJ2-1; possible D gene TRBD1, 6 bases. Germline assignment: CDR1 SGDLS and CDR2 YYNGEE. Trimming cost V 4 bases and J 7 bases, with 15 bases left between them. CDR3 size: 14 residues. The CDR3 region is CASSPQGRENEQFF. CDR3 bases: TGTGCCAGCAGCCCCCAGGGGCGAGAGAATGAGCAGTTCTTC.

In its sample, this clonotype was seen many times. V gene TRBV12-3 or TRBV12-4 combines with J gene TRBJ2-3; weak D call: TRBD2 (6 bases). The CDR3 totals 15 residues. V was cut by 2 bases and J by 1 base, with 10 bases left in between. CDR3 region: CASSLSWGGTDTQYF. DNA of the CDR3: TGTGCCAGCAGTTTATCGTGGGGGGGCACAGATACGCAGTATTTT.

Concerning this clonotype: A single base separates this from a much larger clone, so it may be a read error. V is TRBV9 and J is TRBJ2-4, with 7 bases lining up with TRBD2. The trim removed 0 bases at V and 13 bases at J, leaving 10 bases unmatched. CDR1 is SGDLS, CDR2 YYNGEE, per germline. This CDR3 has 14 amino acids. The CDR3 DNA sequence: TGTGCCAGCAGCGTAGGGTATAGGGGAGGGAAGCAGTACTTC. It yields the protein CASSVGYRGGKQYF.